This T cell receptor beta chain comes out of a study of T cells in Graves' hyperthyroidism and ophthalmopathy. The study, taken as a whole, reports: Through a model of 13 V-J features, ophthalmopathy was separated from stable hyperthyroidism.

Germline values: CDR1 LNHDA, CDR2 SQIVND (reference sequence). This CDR3 contains 15 residues. The trim removed 3 bases at V and 4 bases at J, leaving 6 bases unmatched. From RNA transcripts, TCR beta CDR3 regions were amplified. First-round RT-PCR targeting the TCR CDR3 was performed with the HTBI primer set. Each CDR3 protein gets one entry after TCRdb re-called the multiplex PCR reads with MiXCR. The sample contains 650,000 to 700,000 distinct CDR3 sequences, around 16% of which appear only once. The authors deemed Graves' hyperthyroidism stable absent ophthalmopathy progression within 18 months. The sample holds many counts of this clonotype. Its antigen is as yet unknown.

The source of this sequence is a man between 45 and 60 years old with Graves' hyperthyroidism. The chain couples TRBV19 to TRBJ2-7, with 10 bases that match TRBD2. Sequencing input: blood. CDR3 loop: CASSMGTSGKYEQYF. The CDR3 DNA is TGTGCCAGTAGTATGGGTACTAGCGGGAAGTACGAGCAGTACTTC.